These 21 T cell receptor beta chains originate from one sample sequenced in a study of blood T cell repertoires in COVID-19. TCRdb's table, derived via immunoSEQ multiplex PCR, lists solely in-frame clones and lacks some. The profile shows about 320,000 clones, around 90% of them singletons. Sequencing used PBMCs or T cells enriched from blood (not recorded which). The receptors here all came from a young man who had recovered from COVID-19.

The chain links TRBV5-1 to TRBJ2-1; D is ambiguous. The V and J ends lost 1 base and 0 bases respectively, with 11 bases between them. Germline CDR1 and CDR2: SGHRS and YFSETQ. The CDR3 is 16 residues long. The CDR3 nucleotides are TGCGCCAGCAGCTTGAACTCCCAAAGCTCCTACAATGAGCAGTTCTTC. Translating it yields CASSLNSQSSYNEQFF. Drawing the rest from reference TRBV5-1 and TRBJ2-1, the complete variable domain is KAGVTQTPRYLIKTRGQQVTLSCSPISGHRSVSWYQQTPGQGLQFLFEYFSETQRNKGNFPGRFSGRQFSNSRSEMNVSTLELGDSALYLCASSLNSQSSYNEQFFGPGTRLTVL.

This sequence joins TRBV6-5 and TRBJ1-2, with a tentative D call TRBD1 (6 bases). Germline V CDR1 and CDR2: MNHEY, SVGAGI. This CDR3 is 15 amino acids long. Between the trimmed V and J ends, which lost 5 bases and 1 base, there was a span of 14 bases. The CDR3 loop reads CASSPWTAFNYGYTF. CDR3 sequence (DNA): TGTGCCAGCAGTCCATGGACAGCGTTTAACTATGGCTACACCTTC.

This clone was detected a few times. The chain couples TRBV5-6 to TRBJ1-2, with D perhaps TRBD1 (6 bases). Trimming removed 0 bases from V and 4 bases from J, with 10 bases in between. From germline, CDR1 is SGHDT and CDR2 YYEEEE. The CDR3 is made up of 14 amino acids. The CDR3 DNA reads TGTGCCAGCAGCTTGGACACAGGGATCTATGGCTACACCTTC. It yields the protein CASSLDTGIYGYTF.

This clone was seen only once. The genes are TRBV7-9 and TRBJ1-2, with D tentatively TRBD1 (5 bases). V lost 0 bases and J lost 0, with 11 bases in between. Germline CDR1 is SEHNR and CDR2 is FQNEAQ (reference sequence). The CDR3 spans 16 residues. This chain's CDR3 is CASSLAGGSPNYGYTF. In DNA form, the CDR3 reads TGTGCCAGCAGCTTAGCCGGGGGTTCCCCTAACTATGGCTACACCTTC.

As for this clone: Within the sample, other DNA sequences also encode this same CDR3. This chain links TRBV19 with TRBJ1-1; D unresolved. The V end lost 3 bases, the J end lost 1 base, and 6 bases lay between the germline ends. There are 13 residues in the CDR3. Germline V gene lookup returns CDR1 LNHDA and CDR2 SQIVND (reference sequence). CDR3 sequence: CASSIGKNTEAFF. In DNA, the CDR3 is TGTGCCAGTAGTATTGGCAAGAACACTGAAGCTTTCTTT.

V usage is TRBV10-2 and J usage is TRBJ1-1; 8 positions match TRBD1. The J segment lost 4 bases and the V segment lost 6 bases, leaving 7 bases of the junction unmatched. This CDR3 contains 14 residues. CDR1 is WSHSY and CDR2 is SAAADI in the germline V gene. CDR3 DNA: TGCGCCAGCAGCCCCGGACAGGGCTCCACTGAAGCTTTCTTT. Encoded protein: CASSPGQGSTEAFF.

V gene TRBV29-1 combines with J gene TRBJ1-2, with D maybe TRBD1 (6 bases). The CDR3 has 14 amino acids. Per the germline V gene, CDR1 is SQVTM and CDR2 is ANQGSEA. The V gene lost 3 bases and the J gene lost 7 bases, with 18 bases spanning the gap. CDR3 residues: CSVEEAGVYGGYTF. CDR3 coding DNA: TGCAGCGTTGAGGAGGCAGGGGTTTATGGTGGCTACACCTTC. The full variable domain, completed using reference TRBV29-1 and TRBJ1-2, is SAVISQKPSRDICQRGTSLTIQCQVDSQVTMMFWYRQQPGQSLTLIATANQGSEATYESGFVIDKFPISRPNLTFSTLTVSNMSPEDSSIYLCSVEEAGVYGGYTFGSGTRLTVV.

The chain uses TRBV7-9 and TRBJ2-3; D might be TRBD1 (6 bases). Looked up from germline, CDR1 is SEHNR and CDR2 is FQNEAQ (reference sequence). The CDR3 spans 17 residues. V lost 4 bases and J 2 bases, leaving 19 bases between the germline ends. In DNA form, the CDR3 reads TGTGCCAGCAGCTCGAGACAGGTTTCTTTACTCACAGATACGCAGTATTTT. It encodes CASSSRQVSLLTDTQYF.

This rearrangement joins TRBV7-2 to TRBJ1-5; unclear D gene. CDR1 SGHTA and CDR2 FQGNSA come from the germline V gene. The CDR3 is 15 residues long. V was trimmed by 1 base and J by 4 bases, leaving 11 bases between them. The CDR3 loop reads CASSLVHTANQPQHF. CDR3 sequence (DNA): TGTGCCAGCAGCTTAGTACATACAGCAAATCAGCCCCAGCATTTT.

The CDR3 nucleotides are TGTGCCAGCAGCGGACAGAGCTCCTATAATTCACCCCTCCACTTT. It yields the protein CASSGQSSYNSPLHF. The rearrangement uses TRBV6-5 and TRBJ1-6; tentatively, D is TRBD1 (6 bases). CDR1 MNHEY and CDR2 SVGAGI come from the germline V gene. Trimming left V 6 bases short and J 0 bases short, with 9 bases between. The CDR3 loop spans 15 amino acids.

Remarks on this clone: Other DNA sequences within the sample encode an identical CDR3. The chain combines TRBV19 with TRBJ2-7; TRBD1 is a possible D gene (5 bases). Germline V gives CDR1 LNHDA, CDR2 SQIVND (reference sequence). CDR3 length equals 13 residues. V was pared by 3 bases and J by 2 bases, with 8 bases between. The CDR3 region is CASSIGRAYEQYF. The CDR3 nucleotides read TGTGCCAGTAGTATCGGCAGGGCCTACGAGCAGTACTTC.

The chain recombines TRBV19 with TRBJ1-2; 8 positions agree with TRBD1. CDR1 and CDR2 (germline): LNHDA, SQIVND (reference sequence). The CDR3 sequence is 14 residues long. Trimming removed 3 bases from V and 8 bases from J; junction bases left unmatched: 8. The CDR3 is CASSIHLTGAGYTF. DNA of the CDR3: TGTGCCAGTAGTATCCACTTGACAGGGGCCGGCTACACCTTC.

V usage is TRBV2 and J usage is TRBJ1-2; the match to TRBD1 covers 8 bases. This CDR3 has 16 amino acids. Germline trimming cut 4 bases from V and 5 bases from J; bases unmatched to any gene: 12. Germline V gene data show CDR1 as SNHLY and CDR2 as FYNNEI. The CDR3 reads CASSVSQGAPGYGYTF. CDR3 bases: TGTGCCAGCAGTGTCTCCCAGGGGGCGCCTGGTTATGGCTACACCTTC.

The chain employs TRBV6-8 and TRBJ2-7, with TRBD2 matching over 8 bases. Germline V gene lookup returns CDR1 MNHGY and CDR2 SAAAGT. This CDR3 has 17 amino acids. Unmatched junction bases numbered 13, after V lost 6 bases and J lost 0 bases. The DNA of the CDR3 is TGTGCCAGCAGCCCTCCCCCCCGCGGGGGGTTCTCCTACGAGCAGTACTTC. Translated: CASSPPPRGGFSYEQYF.

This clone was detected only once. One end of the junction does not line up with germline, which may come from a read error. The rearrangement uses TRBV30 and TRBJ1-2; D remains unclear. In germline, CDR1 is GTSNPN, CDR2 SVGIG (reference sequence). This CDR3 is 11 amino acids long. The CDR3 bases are TGTGCCTGGAGTGCCGGAGGACGGGCCCGCTTC. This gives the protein CAWSAGGRARF.

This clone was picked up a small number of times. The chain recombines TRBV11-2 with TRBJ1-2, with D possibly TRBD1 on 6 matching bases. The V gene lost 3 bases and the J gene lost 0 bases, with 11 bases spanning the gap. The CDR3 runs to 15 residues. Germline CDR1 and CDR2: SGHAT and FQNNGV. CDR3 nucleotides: TGTGCCAGCAGCTTTACAGGGCTGGCTAACTATGGCTACACCTTC. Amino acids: CASSFTGLANYGYTF.

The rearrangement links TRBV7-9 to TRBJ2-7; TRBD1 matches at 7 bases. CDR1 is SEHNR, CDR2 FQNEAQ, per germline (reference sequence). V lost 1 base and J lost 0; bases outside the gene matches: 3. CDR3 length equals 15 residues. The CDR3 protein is CASSLGQGFSYEQYF. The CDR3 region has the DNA TGTGCCAGCAGCTTAGGACAGGGTTTCTCCTACGAGCAGTACTTC.

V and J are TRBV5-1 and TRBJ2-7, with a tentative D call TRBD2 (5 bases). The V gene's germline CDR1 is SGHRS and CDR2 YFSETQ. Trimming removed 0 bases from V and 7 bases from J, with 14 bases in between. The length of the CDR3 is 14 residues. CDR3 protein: CASSLATGNGEQYF. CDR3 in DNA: TGCGCCAGCAGCTTGGCCACGGGAAACGGGGAGCAGTACTTC.

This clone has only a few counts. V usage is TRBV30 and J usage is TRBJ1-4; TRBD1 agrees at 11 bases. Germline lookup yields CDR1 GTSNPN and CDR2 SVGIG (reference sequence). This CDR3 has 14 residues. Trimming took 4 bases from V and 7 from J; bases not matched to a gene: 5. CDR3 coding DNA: TGTGCCTGGAAGAGGGACAGGGGGAGTGAAAAACTGTTTTTT. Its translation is CAWKRDRGSEKLFF.

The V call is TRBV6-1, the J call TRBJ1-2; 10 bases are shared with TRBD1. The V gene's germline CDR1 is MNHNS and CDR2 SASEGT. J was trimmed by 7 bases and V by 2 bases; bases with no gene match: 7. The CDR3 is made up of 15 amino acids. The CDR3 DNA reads TGTGCCAGCAGTGAACTGACAGGGGGCGATGGTGGCTACACCTTC. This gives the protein CASSELTGGDGGYTF.

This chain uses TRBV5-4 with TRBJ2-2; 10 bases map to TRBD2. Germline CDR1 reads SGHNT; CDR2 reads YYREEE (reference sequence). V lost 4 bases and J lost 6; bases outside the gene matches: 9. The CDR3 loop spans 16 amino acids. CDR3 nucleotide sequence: TGTGCCAGCAGCATCGAAGCGGGGGGGCCGGCCGGGGAGCTGTTTTTT. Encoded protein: CASSIEAGGPAGELFF.